Each of the 15 T cell receptor beta chains below was sequenced from the same sample in a study of T cell changes during pregnancy in multiple sclerosis. Data came from immunoSEQ multiplex PCR; TCRdb stores just in-frame clones and leaves some out. The repertoire holds fewer than 45,000 clones, with roughly 92% as singletons. This material consisted of CD4+ T cells from peripheral blood mononuclear cells, taken in the first trimester of pregnancy. The receptors were gathered from a female donor with multiple sclerosis, enrolled in a pregnancy study.

CDR3 region: CASRQGHSSYEQYF. CDR3 coding DNA: TGTGCCAGTCGACAGGGTCACAGCTCCTACGAGCAGTACTTC. The V gene is TRBV28, the J gene TRBJ2-7; 7 positions agree with TRBD1. J gave up 0 bases and V 9 bases, and 8 bases lay outside the gene matches. Germline V lookup: CDR1 MDHEN, CDR2 SYDVKM. The CDR3 has 14 residues.

This clone was recorded a few times. The rearrangement uses TRBV7-2 and TRBJ2-2, with D perhaps TRBD1 (7 bases). This CDR3 is 14 amino acids long. Germline V CDR1 and CDR2: SGHTA, FQGNSA. V was cut by 3 bases and J by 9 bases, with 14 bases left in between. In DNA, the CDR3 is TGTGCCAGCAGCTTGCCAGGGGGAGGCCGGGAGCTGTTTTTT. This sequence encodes CASSLPGGGRELFF.

This chain joins TRBV28 and TRBJ1-1; 7 bases map to TRBD1. The length of the CDR3 is 16 residues. CDR1 is MDHEN and CDR2 is SYDVKM in the germline V gene. V was pared by 5 bases and J by 2 bases, with 11 bases of the junction left unmatched. The CDR3 region is CASSVFQGVGNTEAFF. Here the CDR3 DNA reads TGTGCCAGCAGTGTCTTTCAGGGGGTTGGTAACACTGAAGCTTTCTTT.

The chain recombines TRBV6-1 with TRBJ2-7, with TRBD1 matching 8 bases. CDR1 and CDR2 (germline): MNHNS, SASEGT. V lost 8 bases and J lost 2; bases outside the gene matches: 5. This CDR3 region has 13 residues. The CDR3 sequence is CASGQGATYEQYF. DNA of the CDR3: TGTGCCAGCGGGCAGGGGGCCACCTACGAGCAGTACTTC.

J is TRBJ1-5 and V is TRBV2; D uncertain. The germline CDR1 and CDR2 sequences are SNHLY and FYNNEI. The CDR3 totals 15 residues. V lost 0 bases to trimming and J lost 3 bases, with 9 bases between them. The CDR3 region is CASSEAAGLNQPQHF. CDR3 bases: TGTGCCAGCAGTGAAGCGGCAGGCCTCAATCAGCCCCAGCATTTT.

The gene calls are TRBV18 and TRBJ2-2; no clear D. V was trimmed by 6 bases and J by 4 bases, leaving 9 bases between them. Germline V gives CDR1 KGHSH, CDR2 LQKENI. CDR3 length: 13 amino acids. The CDR3 here is CASSGLGTGELFF. DNA of the CDR3: TGTGCCAGCTCCGGTCTAGGCACCGGGGAGCTGTTTTTT.

This chain links TRBV19 with TRBJ2-2; 11 bases map to TRBD1. This CDR3 region has 16 residues. In germline, CDR1 is LNHDA, CDR2 SQIVND (reference sequence). The V gene end was trimmed by 3 bases and the J gene end by 5 bases; junction bases not matched to a gene: 5. This CDR3 reads CASSMPGTGGTGELFF. CDR3 DNA: TGTGCCAGTAGTATGCCTGGGACAGGGGGTACCGGGGAGCTGTTTTTT.

This chain uses TRBV7-9 with TRBJ1-2; 10 bases line up with TRBD1. The CDR3 is 14 residues long. Trimming at V came to 0 bases and at J to 7 bases, leaving 2 bases not matched to a gene. Germline CDR1 and CDR2: SEHNR and FQNEAQ (reference sequence). In nucleotides, the CDR3 is TGTGCCAGCAGCTTAGCGACAGGGGGCCGTGGCTACACCTTC. Its translation: CASSLATGGRGYTF.

V and J are TRBV5-4 and TRBJ1-2; TRBD1 matches 8 bases. Unmatched junction bases numbered 6, after V lost 0 bases and J lost 8 bases. CDR1 SGHNT and CDR2 YYREEE come from the germline V gene (reference sequence). The CDR3 spans 14 residues. CDR3 amino acids: CASSLEVTGAGYTF. In DNA, the CDR3 is TGTGCCAGCAGCTTGGAGGTGACAGGGGCGGGCTACACCTTC. The full variable domain, in which reference TRBV5-4 and TRBJ1-2 provide the parts outside the CDR3, is ETGVTQSPTHLIKTRGQQVTLRCSSQSGHNTVSWYQQALGQGPQFIFQYYREEENGRGNFPPRFSGLQFPNYSSELNVNALELDDSALYLCASSLEVTGAGYTFGSGTRLTVV.

The rearrangement links TRBV19 to TRBJ2-3; D remains unclear. This CDR3 comprises 11 residues. Between the trimmed V and J ends, which lost 10 bases and 6 bases, there was a span of 11 bases. Looked up from germline, CDR1 is LNHDA and CDR2 is SQIVND (reference sequence). In DNA form, the CDR3 reads TGTGCCACCTCCGCAGGTGATACGCAGTATTTT. Its translation: CATSAGDTQYF.

The chain has TRBV6-1 and TRBJ2-3, with 13 bases identical to TRBD2. Per germline, CDR1 MNHNS and CDR2 SASEGT. V shed 4 bases and J 0 bases; nucleotides not matched to a gene: 7. This CDR3 has 18 residues. DNA of the CDR3: TGTGCCAGCAGTGCCCCGGTACTAGCGGGAGGGAGCACAGATACGCAGTATTTT. Translated: CASSAPVLAGGSTDTQYF.

This rearrangement joins TRBV5-1 to TRBJ2-3; 8 bases agree with TRBD2. V lost 0 bases and J lost 4; bases outside the gene matches: 4. From germline, CDR1 is SGHRS and CDR2 YFSETQ. The CDR3 loop spans 15 amino acids. CDR3 region: CASSLDGRGSDTQYF. The CDR3 DNA follows: TGCGCCAGCAGCTTGGACGGGAGGGGCTCAGATACGCAGTATTTT.

The chain joins TRBV5-1 to TRBJ2-7; maybe TRBD2 (6 bases). Germline CDR1 is SGHRS and CDR2 is YFSETQ. The CDR3 is 15 residues long. V was pared by 2 bases and J by 0 bases, with 12 bases between. CDR3 in amino acids: CASSLWAGPSYEQYF. CDR3 DNA: TGCGCCAGCAGCTTATGGGCGGGACCCTCCTACGAGCAGTACTTC.

The DNA for the CDR3 is TGCAGCGCTAAATTGACAGGGGCGGGTTTCAATGAGCAGTTCTTC. Translated, it gives CSAKLTGAGFNEQFF. The chain couples TRBV29-1 to TRBJ2-1, with TRBD1 matching 8 bases. V gave up 7 bases and J gave up 6 bases; unmatched junction bases: 14. Germline CDR1 SQVTM, CDR2 ANQGSEA. The CDR3 runs 15 residues.

The chain carries TRBV11-1 and TRBJ1-1, with 7 bases matching TRBD1. Germline V CDR1 and CDR2: SGHAT, FQDESV (reference sequence). V lost 3 bases, J lost 6 bases, and 7 bases stayed unmatched. The CDR3 contains 14 residues. CDR3 DNA sequence: TGTGCCAGCAGCTTCGGGGGACAGAGGGCTGAAGCTTTCTTT. It specifies CASSFGGQRAEAFF. Full variable domain (outside the CDR3, taken from reference TRBV11-1 and TRBJ1-1): EAEVAQSPRYKITEKSQAVAFWCDPISGHATLYWYRQILGQGPELLVQFQDESVVDDSQLPKDRFSAERLKGVDSTLKIQPAELGDSAMYLCASSFGGQRAEAFFGQGTRLTVV.